These 15 T cell receptor beta chains were sequenced from one sample in a study of cytotoxic CD8 clonotypes in ibrutinib-treated CLL. Sequenced by immunoSEQ multiplex PCR; TCRdb stores in-frame clones only, minus some. Here the sample spans some 92,000 clones, approximately 71% being singletons. Here the sequenced sample was PBMCs, taken after 24 months of ibrutinib treatment. These receptors were taken from a human donor with chronic lymphocytic leukemia.

The chain combines TRBV18 with TRBJ2-3; 9 nucleotides align to TRBD1. The germline CDR1 and CDR2 sequences are KGHSH and LQKENI. The CDR3 covers 15 residues. With V trimmed by 6 bases and J by 3 bases, 7 bases remained unmatched. The CDR3 spells CASSPEQGATDTQYF. CDR3 coding DNA: TGTGCCAGCTCTCCCGAACAGGGGGCAACAGATACGCAGTATTTT.

The chain combines TRBV15 with TRBJ1-3; D call uncertain. This CDR3 region has 15 residues. Germline V CDR1 and CDR2: LNHNV, YYDKDF (reference sequence). Trimming took 0 bases from V and 3 from J, leaving 9 bases between them. The CDR3 loop is CATSRDTGFGNTIYF. Here the CDR3 DNA reads TGTGCCACCAGCAGAGATACGGGGTTTGGAAACACCATATATTTT.

The chain couples TRBV28 to TRBJ1-2; TRBD1 might be the D (5 bases). The germline V gene has CDR1 MDHEN and CDR2 SYDVKM. Trimming removed 7 bases from V and 7 bases from J, with 10 bases in between. The CDR3 runs to 11 residues. The chain's CDR3 is CASNYGGGYTF. The CDR3 region has the DNA TGTGCCAGCAACTATGGGGGTGGCTACACCTTC.

CDR3 sequence: CASSLRLHYEQYF. As DNA, the CDR3 is TGTGCCAGCAGCTTAAGGCTTCACTACGAGCAGTACTTC. The chain is built from TRBV7-2 and TRBJ2-7; D remains unclear. Trimming left V 2 bases short and J 3 bases short, with 8 bases between. The CDR3 has 13 amino acids. Germline CDR1 and CDR2: SGHTA and FQGNSA.

The sample holds a few counts of this clone. This chain connects TRBV11-2 to TRBJ2-7, with 7 bases aligning to TRBD1. V lost 5 bases and J lost 3; bases outside the gene matches: 10. The germline CDR1 and CDR2 sequences are SGHAT and FQNNGV. This CDR3 region has 15 residues. CDR3 region: CASSHQNQGDYEQYF. Written as DNA, the CDR3 is TGTGCCAGCAGCCATCAGAACCAGGGGGACTACGAGCAGTACTTC.

This clone has a handful of counts. The V gene is TRBV5-4, the J gene TRBJ2-1; tentative D call: TRBD2 (6 bases). Trimming took off 2 bases at V and 4 bases at J, with 10 bases between the two ends. This CDR3 contains 14 residues. CDR1 and CDR2 (germline): SGHNT, YYREEE (reference sequence). The CDR3 reads CASSFGGDYNEQFF. DNA for the CDR3: TGTGCCAGCAGCTTCGGCGGGGATTACAATGAGCAGTTCTTC.

This chain joins TRBV10-3 and TRBJ2-3, with TRBD2 matching 12 bases. The germline gives CDR1 ENHRY, CDR2 SYGVKD. CDR3 length: 15 amino acids. After removal of 8 bases from V and 5 bases from J, the junction contained 8 bases not matched to a gene. CDR3 sequence reads: CAIRGLAGGKDTQYF. The CDR3 DNA sequence: TGTGCCATCCGGGGCCTAGCGGGAGGGAAAGATACGCAGTATTTT.

V usage is TRBV18 and J usage is TRBJ2-3, with 14 bases that match TRBD2. V shed 6 bases, J shed 4 bases, and the junction held 6 bases outside the gene matches. The CDR3 length is 16 residues. Looked up from germline, CDR1 is KGHSH and CDR2 is LQKENI. The DNA of the CDR3 is TGTGCCAGCTCTTCCTGGGGACTAGCGGGAGCAGATACGCAGTATTTT. Translating it yields CASSSWGLAGADTQYF.

This clone was counted a few times. The chain is built from TRBV28 and TRBJ1-5; D possibly corresponds to TRBD1 (6 bases). The V and J ends lost 6 bases and 0 bases respectively, with 9 bases between them. The CDR3 totals 14 residues. Germline lookup yields CDR1 MDHEN and CDR2 SYDVKM. The chain's CDR3 is CASSPGVSNQPQHF. CDR3 sequence (DNA): TGTGCCAGCAGCCCAGGGGTTAGCAATCAGCCCCAGCATTTT.

The chain links TRBV19 to TRBJ1-2; 10 positions match TRBD1. The CDR3 covers 16 residues. Losses at the gene ends were 5 bases for V and 3 bases for J; bases not matched to a gene: 9. The germline CDR1 and CDR2 sequences are LNHDA and SQIVND (reference sequence). The CDR3, as DNA: TGTGCCAGTAGTGATCCGGGACAGGGGTTTCACTATGGCTACACCTTC. The encoded protein is CASSDPGQGFHYGYTF.

This chain joins TRBV6-5 and TRBJ1-4; D remains ambiguous. With 5 bases removed from V and 8 bases from J, the gap between germline ends came to 15 bases. The germline V gene has CDR1 MNHEY and CDR2 SVGAGI. The CDR3 has 14 amino acids. The CDR3 is CASSPGPQQEKLFF. The CDR3 DNA reads TGTGCCAGCAGTCCTGGGCCCCAGCAGGAAAAACTGTTTTTT.

The rearrangement uses TRBV7-2 and TRBJ2-3, with TRBD1 matching over 8 bases. V gave up 5 bases and J gave up 3 bases; unmatched junction bases: 4. CDR1 and CDR2 from the germline V gene are SGHTA and FQGNSA. The CDR3 contains 14 residues. CDR3 sequence (DNA): TGTGCCAGCAGCGTAACAGGGGGGACAGATACGCAGTATTTT. Translating gives CASSVTGGTDTQYF.

The V call is TRBV9, the J call TRBJ2-2, with D perhaps TRBD2 (5 bases). CDR3 length: 15 residues. Per the germline V gene, CDR1 is SGDLS and CDR2 is YYNGEE. Trimming left V 0 bases short and J 5 bases short, with 11 bases between. CDR3 residues: CASSVAGGGTGELFF. The CDR3 coding sequence is TGTGCCAGCAGCGTAGCGGGCGGCGGGACCGGGGAGCTGTTTTTT.

V gene TRBV7-8 combines with J gene TRBJ2-5; D tentatively reads TRBD1 or TRBD2 (7 bases each). This CDR3 region has 16 residues. V lost 1 base to trimming and J lost 6 bases, with 18 bases between them. CDR1 and CDR2 from the germline V gene are SGHVS and FQNEAQ. This CDR3 is CASSLEGGGGMKTQYF. The CDR3 DNA reads TGTGCCAGCAGCTTAGAGGGAGGGGGCGGTATGAAGACCCAGTACTTC.

The gene calls are TRBV6-1 and TRBJ1-4, with D maybe TRBD1 (5 bases). Trimming left V 0 bases short and J 14 bases short, with 16 bases between. The CDR3 runs 14 residues. Germline lookup yields CDR1 MNHNS and CDR2 SASEGT. CDR3 sequence: CASSEAPTDVNLFF. The CDR3 nucleotides read TGTGCCAGCAGTGAAGCTCCGACAGACGTCAACCTGTTTTTT.